The entry below describes one TCR beta chain. What it binds is not known. This CDR3 contains 12 residues. Looked up from germline, CDR1 is SEHNR and CDR2 is FQNEAQ (reference sequence). Trimming removed 7 bases from V and 6 bases from J, with 12 bases in between. The sample originates from a study of cytomegalovirus exposure and HLA in healthy donors. Only in-frame clones appear in the TCRdb table, and some are missing; sequencing was by immunoSEQ multiplex PCR. The data show 200,000 to 250,000 clones, 80% to 90% seen once. General observations from the study: First-cohort TCR clusters tended to co-occur in the 120 or so validation repertoires, a later analysis found. The authors listed around 150 TCR beta chains as cytomegalovirus-associated.

The donors were in the roughly 130-subject validation cohort, distinct from the 666-subject first cohort. The sequencing sample was made of PBMCs. The sequence was collected from a woman between 18 and 29 years old in good health and CMV-seronegative. V gene TRBV7-9 combines with J gene TRBJ1-1; no clear D. The CDR3 here is CASTEGSPEAFF. The CDR3 DNA is TGTGCCAGCACTGAGGGTAGCCCTGAAGCTTTCTTT.